One and the same sample provided the 10 T cell receptor beta chains below, sequenced in a study of T-cell reconstitution after alpha-beta-depleted transplantation in children. Construction of the TCRbeta library involved unique molecular identifiers. TCRdb independently ran MiXCR on the PCR reads; one entry per CDR3 protein. Of around 440,000 distinct CDR3 sequences listed, roughly a tenth are singletons. Sequenced here: PBMCs, sampled before TCRalphabeta/CD19-depleted stem cell transplant. The source is a child aged 2-9 years with inherited bone marrow failure, due to receive a stem cell transplant.

With respect to this clonotype: Germline and junction disagree at one end, which may indicate a read error. This chain uses TRBV30 with TRBJ2-1, with D possibly being TRBD1 or TRBD2 (5 bases each). Germline-derived CDR1 and CDR2 are GTSNPN and SVGIG (reference sequence). CDR3 length equals 16 residues. CDR3 amino acids: CVWRGKPGPYYNEQFF. Here the CDR3 DNA reads TGTGTCTGGAGAGGGAAACCGGGACCCTATTACAATGAGCAGTTCTTC.

Concerning this clonotype: A much larger clone is a single base away; this may be a read error. This chain joins TRBV20-1 and TRBJ2-3; possible D gene TRBD1, 6 bases. Germline V CDR1 and CDR2: DFQATT, SNEGSKA (reference sequence). Trimming stripped 5 bases from V and 2 bases from J, with 14 bases between. The CDR3 consists of 14 residues. CDR3 residues: CSALAQGNTDTQYF. In DNA, the CDR3 is TGCAGTGCTTTAGCACAGGGCAACACAGATACGCAGTATTTT.

The rearrangement links TRBV27 to TRBJ1-1; a weak D match, TRBD1 (5 bases). Trimming pared 3 bases from V and 6 bases from J, leaving 14 bases between. The CDR3 has 14 amino acids. Looked up from germline, CDR1 is MNHEY and CDR2 is SMNVEV (reference sequence). The CDR3 here is CASSFGGVTPEAFF. The CDR3 region has the DNA TGTGCCAGCAGTTTTGGAGGGGTAACGCCTGAAGCTTTCTTT.

The rearrangement joins TRBV20-1 to TRBJ2-5; 15 nucleotides agree with TRBD2. Germline assignment: CDR1 DFQATT and CDR2 SNEGSKA (reference sequence). V was clipped by 2 bases and J by 5 bases; unmatched bases: 6. The CDR3 is made up of 16 amino acids. The CDR3 sequence: CSARTGLAGGGETQYF. The CDR3, as DNA: TGCAGTGCTAGAACTGGACTAGCGGGAGGGGGTGAGACCCAGTACTTC.

This clonotype showed up many times. This chain links TRBV29-1 with TRBJ1-1; 7 nucleotides align to TRBD1. V shed 5 bases, J shed 4 bases, and the junction held 1 base outside the gene matches. This CDR3 has 11 amino acids. Per germline, CDR1 SQVTM and CDR2 ANQGSEA. The CDR3 bases are TGCAGCGTTCCAGGGGGCACTGAAGCTTTCTTT. Protein product: CSVPGGTEAFF.

This clonotype came up many times. The V gene is TRBV12-3 or TRBV12-4, the J gene TRBJ1-4; TRBD1 matches 7 bases. The CDR3 length is 16 residues. V dropped 2 bases and J dropped 4; count of bases not matched to a gene: 7. The CDR3, as DNA: TGTGCCAGCAGTTTATCCGGCCACAGGGGTAATGAAAAACTGTTTTTT. Translated: CASSLSGHRGNEKLFF.

This clonotype came up many times. V is TRBV5-1 and J is TRBJ2-7, with a tentative D call TRBD2 (5 bases). This CDR3 is 14 amino acids long. The V end lost 0 bases, the J end lost 2 bases, and 9 bases lay between the germline ends. Germline values: CDR1 SGHRS, CDR2 YFSETQ. CDR3 region: CASSLEASPYEQYF. For the CDR3, the DNA is TGCGCCAGCAGCTTGGAAGCTAGCCCCTACGAGCAGTACTTC.

This clonotype showed up many times. The CDR3, as DNA: TGCGCCAGCAGCTTGAGTAGCGGGAGCGCCGCAGATACGCAGTATTTT. Translation gives CASSLSSGSAADTQYF. The rearrangement links TRBV5-1 to TRBJ2-3, with 9 bases matching TRBD2. The germline gives CDR1 SGHRS, CDR2 YFSETQ. V shed 1 base and J 4 bases; nucleotides not matched to a gene: 7. The CDR3 loop spans 16 amino acids.

This clonotype occurred many times. The CDR3 region has the DNA TGTGCCAGCAGCCATGAAGTGGGAGCCGGGGAGCTGTTTTTT. Its translation: CASSHEVGAGELFF. This chain links TRBV28 with TRBJ2-2; a weak D match, TRBD2 (5 bases). CDR1 is MDHEN and CDR2 is SYDVKM in the germline V gene. This CDR3 spans 14 amino acids. The V gene lost 6 bases and the J gene lost 6 bases, with 14 bases spanning the gap.

This clonotype has ten or more counts. Germline and junction disagree at one end, which may indicate a read error. The V gene is TRBV4-3, the J gene TRBJ2-5; D possibly corresponds to TRBD1 (6 bases). Germline V lookup: CDR1 LGHNA, CDR2 YSLEER. CDR3 length equals 13 residues. Written as DNA, the CDR3 is TGTGCCAGCAGCCAGGGCAGGGGAGAGACCCAGTACTTC. Its protein is CASSQGRGETQYF.